One and the same sample provided the 27 T cell receptor beta chains below, sequenced in a study of cytomegalovirus exposure and HLA in healthy donors listed by TCRdb under 2017. Libraries came from the immunoSEQ multiplex PCR assay. The multiplex PCR relied on a mix of 60 forward primers for TCR Vbeta segments and 13 reverse primers for TCR Jbeta segments. TCRdb retrieved this table from immuneACCESS and kept in-frame rearrangements only. Not all clones are present; in checked studies, unresolved V genes account for under half, and no reason is known for the remainder. This sample has more than 100,000 clones in its table, and more than 70% of those were observed once. The biggest ten clones account for approximately 4% of the sample. Specimen: PBMCs. The receptors shown here come from a man in his fifties in good health and CMV-seropositive.

This clone has only one observation. The chain has TRBV7-2 and TRBJ2-5, with 7 bases fitting TRBD2. The V and J ends lost 4 bases and 1 base, in that order; junction bases with no gene match: 9. Looked up from germline, CDR1 is SGHTA and CDR2 is FQGNSA. CDR3 length equals 16 residues. CDR3 coding DNA: TGTGCCAGCAGCTCTCCCCTGAGCGGGGTCCAAGAGACCCAGTACTTC. It encodes CASSSPLSGVQETQYF. Full variable domain (rest looked up from reference TRBV7-2 and TRBJ2-5): GAGVSQSPSNKVTEKGKDVELRCDPISGHTALYWYRQSLGQGLEFLIYFQGNSAPDKSGLPSDRFSAERTGGSVSTLTIQRTQQEDSAVYLCASSSPLSGVQETQYFGPGTRLLVL.

The chain joins TRBV4-1 to TRBJ1-6; D may be TRBD1 (5 bases). This CDR3 region has 15 residues. CDR1 and CDR2 (germline): MGHRA, YSYEKL. Between the trimmed V and J ends, which lost 2 bases and 8 bases, there was a span of 13 bases. Here the CDR3 DNA reads TGCGCCAGCAGCCAAACCTGGGGGGGACATTCACCCCTCCACTTT. Protein sequence: CASSQTWGGHSPLHF.

The chain joins TRBV28 to TRBJ2-2; tentatively, D is TRBD2 (5 bases). The CDR3 covers 16 residues. Germline CDR1 MDHEN, CDR2 SYDVKM. The germline V and J ends were trimmed by 0 bases and 2 bases, with 10 bases remaining between them. The CDR3 DNA reads as TGTGCCAGCAGTTTATGGGCGGGCTCCAACACCGGGGAGCTGTTTTTT. Its protein product is CASSLWAGSNTGELFF.

V is TRBV5-1 and J is TRBJ1-1, with 9 bases fitting TRBD1. Germline loops: CDR1 SGHRS, CDR2 YFSETQ. Trimming at V came to 4 bases and at J to 4 bases, leaving 8 bases not matched to a gene. The CDR3 runs to 15 residues. CDR3 region: CASSDQGQGATEAFF. CDR3 nucleotide sequence: TGCGCCAGCAGCGACCAGGGACAGGGCGCCACTGAAGCTTTCTTT.

V is TRBV15 and J is TRBJ2-3, with 10 bases identical to TRBD2. Germline V gene sequence: CDR1 LNHNV, CDR2 YYDKDF (reference sequence). The CDR3 length is 18 residues. The V and J ends lost 4 bases and 3 bases, in that order; junction bases with no gene match: 13. Here the CDR3 DNA reads TGTGCCACCAGCACTCCCAGGAGAGCGGGAGGGGGTACAGATACGCAGTATTTT. It translates to CATSTPRRAGGGTDTQYF.

This clone was found a few times. The chain uses TRBV7-9 and TRBJ1-6; 7 nucleotides line up with TRBD1. Losses at the gene ends were 2 bases for V and 13 bases for J; bases not matched to a gene: 8. Germline V gene data show CDR1 as SEHNR and CDR2 as FQNEAQ (reference sequence). The CDR3 contains 14 residues. CDR3 protein: CASSLLQGETPLHF. CDR3 coding DNA: TGTGCCAGCAGCTTACTTCAGGGGGAAACGCCCCTCCACTTT.

The chain has TRBV12-5 and TRBJ1-3; D is uncertain. The germline V and J ends were trimmed by 0 bases and 1 base, with 7 bases remaining between them. Germline V gene lookup returns CDR1 LGHNT and CDR2 FRNRAP. CDR3 length: 15 residues. The DNA for the CDR3 is TGTGCTAGTGGTTTGGTACCGGGATCTGGAAACACCATATATTTT. This sequence encodes CASGLVPGSGNTIYF.

This clone has ten or more counts. V is TRBV7-8 and J is TRBJ2-5, with D tentatively TRBD2 (6 bases). Germline V lookup: CDR1 SGHVS, CDR2 FQNEAQ. Trimming pared 0 bases from V and 4 bases from J, leaving 9 bases between. The CDR3 has 14 amino acids. In nucleotides, the CDR3 is TGTGCCAGCAGCTTAGCGCGGAGGGGAGAGACCCAGTACTTC. Amino acid sequence: CASSLARRGETQYF.

This chain uses TRBV7-2 with TRBJ1-1; possibly TRBD1 for D (5 bases). Germline V gene lookup returns CDR1 SGHTA and CDR2 FQGNSA. V gave up 1 base and J gave up 7 bases, with 10 bases separating them. The CDR3 is made up of 13 amino acids. Written as DNA, the CDR3 is TGTGCCAGCAGCTTAGTACAGGAAGGTGAAGCTTTCTTT. Encoded protein: CASSLVQEGEAFF.

For this clone: One end of the junction is discordant with germline, which a read error may explain. The chain couples TRBV5-4 to TRBJ2-7; D is undetermined. The CDR3 loop spans 14 amino acids. CDR1 and CDR2 from the germline V gene are SGHNT and YYREEE (reference sequence). The CDR3 region has the DNA TGTGCCAGCAGCTTCGCAGTCGACTCCCACGAGCAGTACTTC. It is translated as CASSFAVDSHEQYF. The full variable domain, with the rest looked up from reference TRBV5-4 and TRBJ2-7, is ETGVTQSPTHLIKTRGQQVTLRCSSQSGHNTVSWYQQALGQGPQFIFQYYREEENGRGNFPPRFSGLQFPNYSSELNVNALELDDSALYLCASSFAVDSHEQYFGPGTRLTVT.

The CDR3 loop reads CASSFGLAGGPADTQYF. The CDR3 nucleotides are TGCGCCAGCAGCTTCGGACTAGCGGGAGGGCCCGCAGATACGCAGTATTTT. This rearrangement joins TRBV5-1 to TRBJ2-3; TRBD2 matches at 15 bases. Unmatched junction bases numbered 5, after V lost 2 bases and J lost 4 bases. The CDR3 spans 17 residues. Germline V lookup: CDR1 SGHRS, CDR2 YFSETQ.

This clone has only a few counts. The chain combines TRBV19 with TRBJ2-1; tentative D call: TRBD1 (5 bases). The CDR3 runs 14 residues. The V gene lost 3 bases and the J gene lost 2 bases, with 8 bases spanning the gap. Germline CDR1 reads LNHDA; CDR2 reads SQIVND (reference sequence). The CDR3 region has the DNA TGTGCCAGTAGTATCAGGGAACCCTACAATGAGCAGTTCTTC. Translated, it gives CASSIREPYNEQFF.

This rearrangement joins TRBV5-1 to TRBJ2-1; 10 bases are shared with TRBD2. The length of the CDR3 is 15 residues. V lost 4 bases to trimming and J lost 3 bases; unmatched junction nucleotides: 4. The germline gives CDR1 SGHRS, CDR2 YFSETQ. CDR3 protein: CASSQSGGGYNEQFF. Written as DNA, the CDR3 is TGCGCCAGCAGCCAAAGCGGGGGGGGCTACAATGAGCAGTTCTTC.

This rearrangement joins TRBV5-1 to TRBJ2-7; a weak D match, TRBD2 (6 bases). Trimming removed 3 bases from V and 2 bases from J, with 9 bases in between. This CDR3 is built from 13 residues. Germline V CDR1 and CDR2: SGHRS, YFSETQ. CDR3 DNA: TGCGCCAGCAGCTCTCGGGAGACCTACGAGCAGTACTTC. This codes for CASSSRETYEQYF.

The chain combines TRBV18 with TRBJ1-5; D gene uncertain. The CDR3 sequence is 15 residues long. V lost 0 bases and J 9 bases, leaving 15 bases between the germline ends. Looked up from germline, CDR1 is KGHSH and CDR2 is LQKENI. The CDR3 region is CASSPPEKGAGPQHF. Here the CDR3 DNA reads TGTGCCAGCTCACCACCGGAGAAGGGTGCGGGGCCCCAGCATTTT. Drawing the rest from reference TRBV18 and TRBJ1-5, the complete variable domain is NAGVMQNPRHLVRRRGQEARLRCSPMKGHSHVYWYRQLPEEGLKFMVYLQKENIIDESGMPKERFSAEFPKEGPSILRIQQVVRGDSAAYFCASSPPEKGAGPQHFGDGTRLSIL.

The chain has TRBV16 and TRBJ2-1, with TRBD2 matching 7 bases. Losses at the gene ends were 3 bases for V and 13 bases for J; bases not matched to a gene: 6. This CDR3 is 12 amino acids long. CDR1 and CDR2 from the germline V gene are KGHSY and FQNENV. Here the CDR3 DNA reads TGTGCCAGCAGCCAGAAGTCGGGACTACAGTTCTTC. As protein: CASSQKSGLQFF. Full variable domain (outside the CDR3, taken from reference TRBV16 and TRBJ2-1): GEEVAQTPKHLVRGEGQKAKLYCAPIKGHSYVFWYQQVLKNEFKFLISFQNENVFDETGMPKERFSAKCLPNSPCSLEIQATKLEDSAVYFCASSQKSGLQFFGPGTRLTVL.

The V and J genes are TRBV13 and TRBJ2-7, with 7 bases aligning to TRBD1. From germline, CDR1 is PRHDT and CDR2 FYEKMQ (reference sequence). With 5 bases clipped from V and 2 bases from J, the junction kept 9 bases outside the gene matches. The CDR3 is 15 amino acids. The CDR3 sequence is CASSPRGTATYEQYF. The DNA of the CDR3 is TGTGCCAGCAGCCCACGTGGGACAGCCACCTACGAGCAGTACTTC.

This clone was observed a few times. This chain joins TRBV7-2 and TRBJ1-1; 9 nucleotides agree with TRBD1. CDR1 is SGHTA, CDR2 FQGNSA, per germline. This CDR3 region has 14 residues. Trimming cost V 5 bases and J 5 bases; bases outside gene matches: 6. The CDR3 DNA is TGTGCCAGCAGCCTAAGGACAGGGGTGACTGAAGCTTTCTTT. It specifies CASSLRTGVTEAFF.

The chain carries TRBV7-2 and TRBJ1-3, with 10 bases lining up with TRBD1. J was trimmed by 3 bases and V by 4 bases; bases with no gene match: 3. This CDR3 has 15 residues. From germline, CDR1 is SGHTA and CDR2 FQGNSA. In DNA, the CDR3 is TGTGCCAGCAGCTCCGACAGGGGGCTTGGAAACACCATATATTTT. Its translation: CASSSDRGLGNTIYF.

V is TRBV18 and J is TRBJ2-2; 7 positions agree with TRBD2. V gave up 0 bases and J gave up 2 bases; unmatched junction bases: 6. CDR1 and CDR2 (germline): KGHSH, LQKENI. The CDR3 is made up of 17 amino acids. CDR3 region: CASSPPGGTINTGELFF. Written as DNA, the CDR3 is TGTGCCAGCTCACCACCGGGGGGGACTATCAACACCGGGGAGCTGTTTTTT.

This clone was detected a few times. The rearrangement joins TRBV9 to TRBJ2-3; TRBD2 aligns across 7 bases. Germline trimming cut 6 bases from V and 4 bases from J; bases unmatched to any gene: 11. CDR3 length equals 15 residues. Germline CDR1 is SGDLS and CDR2 is YYNGEE. CDR3 protein: CASNPSGTTSDTQYF. CDR3 coding DNA: TGTGCCAGCAACCCCTCCGGGACTACTTCAGATACGCAGTATTTT.

The genes are TRBV5-8 and TRBJ2-1; TRBD2 might be the D (5 bases). The CDR3 length is 13 residues. Trimming stripped 1 base from V and 7 bases from J, with 9 bases between. Germline V gene sequence: CDR1 SGHTS, CDR2 YDEGEE. The CDR3 coding sequence is TGTGCCAGCAGCTTGTCTAGACTAAATGAGCAGTTCTTC. Translation gives CASSLSRLNEQFF. Supplemented by reference TRBV5-8 and TRBJ2-1, the full variable domain reads EAGVTQSPTHLIKTRGQQATLRCSPISGHTSVYWYQQALGLGLQFLLWYDEGEERNRGNFPPRFSGRQFPNYSSELNVNALELEDSALYLCASSLSRLNEQFFGPGTRLTVL.

The V gene is TRBV6-1, the J gene TRBJ1-1; possible D gene TRBD1, 6 bases. This CDR3 spans 15 amino acids. CDR1 MNHNS and CDR2 SASEGT come from the germline V gene. V was trimmed by 2 bases and J by 7 bases, leaving 17 bases between them. CDR3 nucleotide sequence: TGTGCCAGCAGTGAATGGGGAGTCAGGGGTAGTGAAGCTTTCTTT. Its translation is CASSEWGVRGSEAFF.

Only a few counts were recorded for this clone. The rearrangement links TRBV27 to TRBJ2-3, with no clear D. CDR1 MNHEY and CDR2 SMNVEV come from the germline V gene (reference sequence). Trimming took off 5 bases at V and 7 bases at J, with 16 bases between the two ends. The length of the CDR3 is 14 residues. CDR3 in amino acids: CASSPPWSPNTQYF. The DNA for the CDR3 is TGTGCCAGCAGTCCTCCTTGGTCGCCTAATACGCAGTATTTT.

This rearrangement joins TRBV18 to TRBJ1-5; possibly TRBD1 for D (6 bases). Germline V gives CDR1 KGHSH, CDR2 LQKENI. Trimming pared 5 bases from V and 4 bases from J, leaving 12 bases between. CDR3 length equals 14 residues. The CDR3 sequence is CASSKQGENQPQHF. As DNA, the CDR3 is TGTGCCAGCTCAAAACAGGGCGAAAATCAGCCCCAGCATTTT.

This clone has more than one count but fewer than ten. The CDR3 nucleotides read TGTGCCAGCAGTTACGGGGAGAAGGCTGGAAACACCATATATTTT. It specifies CASSYGEKAGNTIYF. V and J are TRBV6-5 and TRBJ1-3; D gene unclear. V lost 2 bases, J lost 2 bases, and 10 bases lay in between. This CDR3 comprises 15 residues. Germline V gene data show CDR1 as MNHEY and CDR2 as SVGAGI.

The table lists this clone with a count of one. J is TRBJ1-2 and V is TRBV4-1, with D possibly TRBD1 on 6 matching bases. CDR1 and CDR2 (germline): MGHRA, YSYEKL. Deletions cut 2 bases from V and 8 bases from J, with 15 bases between. This CDR3 spans 14 amino acids. CDR3 DNA: TGCGCCAGCAGCCAACCAACTCGCAGGGGCGGCTACACCTTC. Its translation: CASSQPTRRGGYTF.